These 28 T cell receptor beta chains were sequenced from one sample in a study of tumor-infiltrating lymphocytes in primary liver carcinoma. Co-extraction yielded RNA and DNA from about 20-30 mg of unsorted bulk tissue. Synthesis of TCR beta cDNA was carried out from approximately 470 ng total RNA with a constant-region primer. Three nested multiplex PCR rounds of slightly modified ARM-PCR generated TCR beta libraries. The first two PCR rounds, roughly 10 cycles each, used TRBV1-TRBV30 forward primers and a C-beta reverse primer. TCRdb used MiXCR to reprocess the multiplex PCR reads, holding one entry per CDR3 protein. Seen here are about 54,000 distinct CDR3 sequences, about 68% observed once, and the top ten hold around 23%. Sequencing used liver tumor tissue from sampling region 2. As for subset: tumor region T2, inferior pole. These receptors all stem from a man aged 35-49 years with primary liver carcinoma and hepatitis B virus infection.

Note on this clonotype: The missing conserved phenylalanine or tryptophan at the end of this CDR3 makes a read error likely. The CDR3 sequence: CAGSQGPGGRDHNEQFL. CDR3 nucleotide sequence: TGTGCCGGCAGCCAAGGTCCGGGCGGGAGGGACCACAATGAGCAGTTCTTG. The chain carries TRBV4-2 and TRBJ2-1, with 9 bases matching TRBD2. This CDR3 has 17 residues. CDR1 is LGHNA, CDR2 YNFKEQ, per germline.

This clonotype was picked up one time. At one end the junction does not follow the germline gene, possibly because of a read error. The chain links TRBV6-5 to TRBJ2-7; TRBD2 matches 9 bases. The CDR3 is 14 amino acids. The germline V gene encodes CDR1 MNHEY and CDR2 SVGAGI. The CDR3 DNA is TGTGCCCCCAAGCCGGAGGGACTAGCCTACCAGCAGTACTTC. Translation gives CAPKPEGLAYQQYF.

For this clonotype: A much larger clone differs from this one at a single base, so this may be a read error. The chain carries TRBV5-6 and TRBJ2-7; D may be TRBD1 (6 bases). CDR1 is SGHDT and CDR2 is YYEEEE in the germline V gene. CDR3 size: 12 residues. The CDR3 is CAGSLDRAEQYF. The CDR3, as DNA: TGTGCCGGCAGCCTGGACAGAGCCGAGCAGTACTTC.

About this clonotype: Its ends do not fully match the called genes, so a read error is possible. The rearrangement links TRBV29-1 to TRBJ2-2; the match to TRBD2 covers 8 bases. Per germline, CDR1 SQVTM and CDR2 ANQGSEA. This CDR3 is built from 15 residues. In nucleotides, the CDR3 is TGCAGCGTTGAAGACGCAGCGGGAGTCCCCGGGAAGCTGTTTTTT. It specifies CSVEDAAGVPGKLFF.

With regard to this clonotype: Given the absence of the conserved phenylalanine or tryptophan at the CDR3 end, a read error is likely. This chain connects TRBV11-2 to TRBJ2-7, with 9 bases matching TRBD2. With 1 base clipped from V and 4 bases from J, the junction kept 5 bases outside the gene matches. CDR3 length: 15 amino acids. Per germline, CDR1 SGHAT and CDR2 FQNNGV. As DNA, the CDR3 is TGTGCCAGCAGCTTAGTGGCGGGAGGGTCGTACGAGCAGTACTCC. Its protein is CASSLVAGGSYEQYS.

This clonotype was seen repeatedly, ten times or more. The V call is TRBV30, the J call TRBJ2-1; tentatively, D is TRBD2 (5 bases). CDR1 and CDR2 from the germline V gene are GTSNPN and SVGIG (reference sequence). This CDR3 has 13 residues. Deletions cut 2 bases from V and 5 bases from J, with 10 bases between. CDR3 coding DNA: TGTGCCTGGAGTCCCCGGCGGGACAATGAGCAGTTCTTC. It codes for CAWSPRRDNEQFF.

This clonotype was seen ten or more times. The CDR3, as DNA: TGTGCCAGCAGCTTAGTGTGGCCAGACTCCTACGAGCAGTACTTC. It specifies CASSLVWPDSYEQYF. V gene TRBV7-8 combines with J gene TRBJ2-7; D remains unclear. With 1 base removed from V and 0 bases from J, the gap between germline ends came to 10 bases. Germline values: CDR1 SGHVS, CDR2 FQNEAQ. The CDR3 totals 15 residues.

The V gene is TRBV29-1, the J gene TRBJ2-3, with 7 bases aligning to TRBD2. The trim removed 5 bases at V and 5 bases at J, leaving 7 bases unmatched. The germline gives CDR1 SQVTM, CDR2 ANQGSEA. This CDR3 has 13 residues. CDR3 in DNA: TGCAGCGTTCGAGCGGGGACCTTAGATACGCAGTATTTT. Residues: CSVRAGTLDTQYF.

Relative to its sample, this clonotype is medium-sized (0.01 to 0.1%). The DNA of the CDR3 is TGTGCCAGCAGCTTATTTCGCGGGGGGACTAGGGGAAGCGAGCAGTACTTC. It is translated as CASSLFRGGTRGSEQYF. The chain has TRBV7-8 and TRBJ2-7, with 8 bases aligning to TRBD2. The CDR3 consists of 17 residues. Germline V gene sequence: CDR1 SGHVS, CDR2 FQNEAQ. With 2 bases clipped from V and 6 bases from J, the junction kept 15 bases outside the gene matches.

This clonotype was counted a single time. The junction departs from germline at one end; a sequencing error may be responsible. The V gene is TRBV10-3, the J gene TRBJ2-5, with a possible D match to TRBD1 (6 bases). CDR3 length: 13 residues. The germline V gene encodes CDR1 ENHRY and CDR2 SYGVKD. This CDR3 is CAISGDRWETQCF. CDR3 in DNA: TGTGCCATCAGTGGAGACAGGTGGGAGACCCAGTGCTTC.

A note on this clonotype: This likely comes from a read error, as the CDR3 has no conserved phenylalanine or tryptophan at its end. V and J are TRBV7-3 and TRBJ2-1; D possibly corresponds to TRBD2 (6 bases). CDR1 and CDR2 from the germline V gene are SGHTA and FQGTGA. V was trimmed by 1 base and J by 6 bases, leaving 13 bases between them. The CDR3 extends over 15 amino acids. The CDR3 here is CASSLNRDFLNEQFS. The DNA of the CDR3 is TGTGCCAGCAGCTTAAACCGGGACTTCCTCAATGAGCAGTTCTCC.

The chain's CDR3 is CCVDVQAEVSYGYTF. DNA for the CDR3: TGCTGTGTTGATGTTCAAGCGGAAGTTAGCTATGGCTACACCTTC. This rearrangement joins TRBV29-1 to TRBJ1-2; no clear D. CDR1 and CDR2 from the germline V gene are SQVTM and ANQGSEA. The CDR3 runs to 15 residues.

As regards this clonotype: The missing conserved phenylalanine or tryptophan at the end of this CDR3 makes a read error likely. The rearrangement uses TRBV5-1 and TRBJ2-7; D not resolved. This CDR3 comprises 13 residues. The V gene's germline CDR1 is SGHRS and CDR2 YFSETQ. CDR3 residues: CASSLTGSYEQYS. The CDR3 DNA reads as TGCGCCAGCAGCTTAACTGGTTCCTACGAACAGTACTCC.

Details on this clonotype: The CDR3 ends on some other residue instead of the conserved phenylalanine or tryptophan, so this is likely a read error. The rearrangement links TRBV11-2 to TRBJ2-2, with D perhaps TRBD1 (6 bases). This CDR3 is 16 amino acids long. The germline gives CDR1 SGHAT, CDR2 FQNNGV. The CDR3 here is CASSSRQASNTGELFL. The CDR3, as DNA: TGTGCCAGCAGCTCCAGACAGGCTTCGAATACCGGAGAGCTGTTTCTT.

A word on this clonotype: Likely a read error: the CDR3 ends without its conserved phenylalanine or tryptophan. The V and J genes are TRBV11-2 and TRBJ2-5; D remains ambiguous. This CDR3 comprises 13 residues. CDR1 is SGHAT and CDR2 is FQNNGV in the germline V gene. This CDR3 is CAGSSDFLETQYI. The DNA for the CDR3 is TGTGCCGGCAGCTCAGATTTTCTGGAGACCCAGTACATC.

Of note for this clonotype: At one of its ends the junction is not consistent with the germline gene, which may arise from a read error. The chain joins TRBV11-2 to TRBJ2-2, with 8 bases matching TRBD2. Germline CDR1 SGHAT, CDR2 FQNNGV. The CDR3 has 16 residues. CDR3 protein: CASSFVALAGTGELFF. The CDR3 coding sequence is TGCGCCAGCAGCTTTGTGGCGTTAGCGGGAACCGGGGAGCTGTTTTTT.

This clonotype has ten or more counts. This chain links TRBV14 with TRBJ2-1; no reliable D call. Trimming pared 2 bases from V and 9 bases from J, leaving 8 bases between. This CDR3 contains 12 residues. Germline CDR1 and CDR2: SGHDN and FVKESK. CDR3 nucleotide sequence: TGTGCCAGCAGCCAATCGGGCCTTGAGCAGTTCTTC. Translation gives CASSQSGLEQFF.

As for this clonotype: The CDR3 ends on some other residue instead of the conserved phenylalanine or tryptophan, so this is likely a read error. No DNA is shown, since the ends of the CDR3 on it are uncertain; the CDR3 is the one TCRdb lists. V is TRBV6-5 and J is TRBJ2-7; TRBD2, as called in the table, went unchecked against the DNA. Counting both end residues, the CDR3 totals 20 amino acids. Germline lookup yields CDR1 MNHEY and CDR2 SVGAGI. CDR3 protein: CASSSPGGGGGLAVPYEKYL.

A word on this clonotype: A much larger clonotype is one base distant, so this may be a read error. The chain links TRBV28 to TRBJ2-7; D may correspond to TRBD1 or TRBD2 (5 bases each). CDR1 and CDR2 (germline): MDHEN, SYDVKM. This CDR3 comprises 15 residues. DNA for the CDR3: TGTACCAGCAGTTTCGGGGCCGCAGGGTACTACGAGCAGTACTTC. Translation gives CTSSFGAAGYYEQYF.

With regard to this clonotype: Relative to the germline gene, one junction end is altered; a read error may explain this. The V and J genes are TRBV11-2 and TRBJ2-1; no firm D call. Looked up from germline, CDR1 is SGHAT and CDR2 is FQNNGV. The CDR3 loop spans 13 amino acids. The CDR3 reads CASSLNGTYEQLF. The DNA of the CDR3 is TGTGCCAGCAGCTTAAATGGTACCTATGAGCAGCTCTTC.

Concerning this clonotype itself: Sequence at one end of the junction differs from germline and may be a read error. The rearrangement joins TRBV4-1 to TRBJ2-2, with TRBD2 as a possible D gene (6 bases). CDR1 and CDR2 (germline): MGHRA, YSYEKL. This CDR3 has 15 residues. CDR3 amino acids: CASSQDLSVGGELLF. Here the CDR3 DNA reads TGCGCCAGCAGCCAAGACCTCTCAGTAGGCGGGGAGCTGTTGTTT.

Concerning this clonotype itself: An end of the junction does not agree with germline; a read error may underlie this. The gene calls are TRBV4-2 and TRBJ1-2; 7 bases align to TRBD1. The CDR3 covers 16 residues. CDR1 LGHNA and CDR2 YNFKEQ come from the germline V gene. CDR3 in amino acids: CASSQDGQGGNYSYTF. The CDR3 bases are TGTGCCAGCAGCCAAGATGGGCAGGGGGGCAACTATAGCTACACTTTC.

Comment on this clonotype: This CDR3 is missing its conserved last phenylalanine or tryptophan, likely due to a read error. This chain links TRBV12-3 or TRBV12-4 with TRBJ2-7; possibly TRBD2 for D (5 bases). This CDR3 contains 13 residues. This chain's CDR3 is CVSTLREYYEQYS. The CDR3 region has the DNA TGTGTCAGCACCCTACGGGAATACTACGAGCAGTACTCC.

As regards this clonotype: At one end the junction does not follow the germline gene, possibly because of a read error. The V call is TRBV13, the J call TRBJ2-1, with no clear D. Per germline, CDR1 PRHDT and CDR2 FYEKMQ (reference sequence). CDR3 length: 11 residues. The CDR3 sequence: CASSLSNERFF. Written as DNA, the CDR3 is TGTGCCAGCAGCTTAAGCAATGAGCGGTTCTTC.

V and J are TRBV29-1 and TRBJ2-1; D unresolved. The V and J ends lost 7 bases and 14 bases respectively, with 15 bases between them. The CDR3 is 10 residues long. Germline CDR1 and CDR2: SQVTM and ANQGSEA. CDR3 bases: TGCAGCGGATCGGACGATGTGGAGTTCTTC. This encodes CSGSDDVEFF.

The chain has TRBV4-2 and TRBJ2-7, with D tentatively TRBD2 (5 bases). Per the germline V gene, CDR1 is LGHNA and CDR2 is YNFKEQ. CDR3 length equals 14 residues. This CDR3 reads CVNSQEGSTYEQYF. The CDR3 bases are TGTGTCAACAGCCAAGAAGGGAGCACCTACGAGCAGTACTTC.

The genes are TRBV6-6 and TRBJ2-7; perhaps TRBD2 as D (6 bases). The CDR3 totals 14 residues. Germline V CDR1 and CDR2: MNHNY, SVGAGI (reference sequence). The V end lost 4 bases, the J end lost 3 bases, and 13 bases lay between the germline ends. The CDR3 region is CASSCTGGNYEQYF. As DNA, the CDR3 is TGTGCCAGCAGTTGCACGGGCGGGAACTACGAGCAGTACTTC.

The rearrangement links TRBV7-9 to TRBJ2-3; possible D gene TRBD2, 5 bases. With 10 bases removed from V and 4 bases from J, the gap between germline ends came to 12 bases. This CDR3 spans 12 amino acids. Germline CDR1 reads SEHNR; CDR2 reads FQNEAQ (reference sequence). The CDR3 sequence: CANISGSDTQYF. The DNA for the CDR3 is TGTGCCAACATCTCGGGATCAGATACGCAGTATTTT.